This T cell receptor beta chain emerged from a study of T-cell reconstitution after alpha-beta-depleted transplantation in children (dated by TCRdb to about 2016). Concerning the study at large: T-cell immune reconstitution after TCRalphabeta/CD19-depleted allogeneic hematopoietic cell transplantation in children was quantitatively tracked in the study by means of TCR repertoire profiling. What the work shows at the level of the full study, not this receptor alone: Apparently early alphabetaT-cell count recovery about two months after transplant reportedly relied on only several hundred rapidly expanded clones derived from non-depleted graft cells. Hyperexpanded clone frequencies declined over subsequent months; after one year, T-cell counts and TCRbeta diversity were mostly attributed to newly produced T cells. In some patients, the high TCRbeta diversity seen at day 60 was put down to recipient T cells and intrathymic progenitors that had survived conditioning.

Measured from the cysteine to the phenylalanine, the CDR3 is 15 residues long. Only the CDR3 part of the read is kept: 45 bases, read in frame from the first base. The V end gives up 4 bases and the J end 3 bases, leaving 7 bases in the junction not matched to a gene. Via the germline V gene, CDR1 is KGHDR and CDR2 SFDVKD. Interpreted using the paper, the treatment or condition label stands for: allogeneic hematopoietic cell transplantation with graft depleted of TCRalphabeta T cells and CD19 B cells. TCRalphabeta/CD19-depleted allogeneic hematopoietic cell grafts were given to the transplant recipients, all of whom were children. On this clonotype itself: Its antigen target is currently unknown. No base qualities exist here, and no much larger clone lies one base off it.

The method behind the library was PCR. Sequencing relied on an Illumina HiSeq 2500. TCR library preparation used molecular barcoding, with unique molecular identifiers applied to normalize quantification of the TCRbeta repertoire. TCRdb took the public reads, trimmed them with fastp at Q25, ran MiXCR for clone calling and kept in-frame beta chains. Duplicate CDR3 protein sequences are folded into a single record with the most common DNA and genes. This sample lists about 130,000 distinct CDR3 sequences; about 9.6% were detected once. The ten largest clones capture 24% of the sample. This material consisted of PBMCs, mostly from graft donor cells, taken 180 days after TCRalphabeta/CD19-depleted stem cell transplant. This TCR derives from a girl less than two years old who had a stem cell transplant for combined immunodeficiency, so the T cells may come from the graft donor. The chain is assembled from TRBV24-1 and TRBJ1-2; TRBD1 fits 7 bases in the junction. The sequence in DNA is TGTGCCACCAGTGACCCCAGGGGGGGTGACTATGGCTACACCTTC. Translated, it gives CATSDPRGGDYGYTF.